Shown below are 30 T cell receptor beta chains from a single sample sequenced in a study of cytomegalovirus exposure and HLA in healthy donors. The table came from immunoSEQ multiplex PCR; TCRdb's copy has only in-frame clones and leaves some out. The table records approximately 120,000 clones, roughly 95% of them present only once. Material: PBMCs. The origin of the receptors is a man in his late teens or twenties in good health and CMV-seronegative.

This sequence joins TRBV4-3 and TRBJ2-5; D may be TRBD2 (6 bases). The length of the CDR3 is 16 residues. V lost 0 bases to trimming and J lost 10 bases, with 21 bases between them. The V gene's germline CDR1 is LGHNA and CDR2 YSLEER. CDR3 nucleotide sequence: TGCGCCAGCAGCCAAGATTGGCTAGCGCGGGGTTTGGGCCAGTACTTC. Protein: CASSQDWLARGLGQYF.

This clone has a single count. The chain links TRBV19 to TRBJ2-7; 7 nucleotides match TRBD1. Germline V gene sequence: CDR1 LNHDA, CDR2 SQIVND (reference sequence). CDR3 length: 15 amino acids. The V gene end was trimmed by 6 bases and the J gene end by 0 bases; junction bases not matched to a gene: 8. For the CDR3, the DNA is TGTGCCAGTAGAGACAGGGTCCGGGACTCCTACGAGCAGTACTTC. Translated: CASRDRVRDSYEQYF.

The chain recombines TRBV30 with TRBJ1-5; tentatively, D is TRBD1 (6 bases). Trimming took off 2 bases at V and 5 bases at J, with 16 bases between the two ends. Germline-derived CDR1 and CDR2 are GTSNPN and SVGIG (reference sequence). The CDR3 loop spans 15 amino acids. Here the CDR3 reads CAWSLGHTPHQPQHF. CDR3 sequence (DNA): TGTGCCTGGAGTCTGGGACATACTCCCCATCAGCCCCAGCATTTT.

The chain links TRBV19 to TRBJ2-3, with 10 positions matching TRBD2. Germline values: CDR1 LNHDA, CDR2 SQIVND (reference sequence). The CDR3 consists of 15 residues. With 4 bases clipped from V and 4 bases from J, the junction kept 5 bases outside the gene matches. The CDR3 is CASSSRLAGADTQYF. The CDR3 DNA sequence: TGTGCCAGTAGTAGTAGGCTAGCGGGAGCAGATACGCAGTATTTT.

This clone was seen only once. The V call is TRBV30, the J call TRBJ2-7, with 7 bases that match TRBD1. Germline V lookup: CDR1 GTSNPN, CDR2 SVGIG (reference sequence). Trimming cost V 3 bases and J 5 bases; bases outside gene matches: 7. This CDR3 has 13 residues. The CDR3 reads CAWRLTGNDEQYF. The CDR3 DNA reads TGTGCCTGGAGGTTGACAGGGAACGACGAGCAGTACTTC.

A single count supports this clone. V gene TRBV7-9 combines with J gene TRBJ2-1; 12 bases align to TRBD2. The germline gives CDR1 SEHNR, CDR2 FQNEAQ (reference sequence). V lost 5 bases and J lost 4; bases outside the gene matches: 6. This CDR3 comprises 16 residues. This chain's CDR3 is CASSAGTSGLYNEQFF. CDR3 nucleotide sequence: TGTGCCAGCAGCGCGGGGACTAGCGGGTTATACAATGAGCAGTTCTTC. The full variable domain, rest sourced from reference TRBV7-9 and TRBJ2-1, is DTGVSQNPRHKITKRGQNVTFRCDPISEHNRLYWYRQTLGQGPEFLTYFQNEAQLEKSRLLSDRFSAERPKGSFSTLEIQRTEQGDSAMYLCASSAGTSGLYNEQFFGPGTRLTVL.

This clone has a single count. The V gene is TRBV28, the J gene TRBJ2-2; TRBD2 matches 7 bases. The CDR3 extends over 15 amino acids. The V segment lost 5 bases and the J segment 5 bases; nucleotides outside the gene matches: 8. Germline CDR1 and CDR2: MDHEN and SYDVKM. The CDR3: CASSQSRGGTGELFF. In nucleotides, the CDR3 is TGTGCCAGCAGTCAGTCAAGGGGAGGGACCGGGGAGCTGTTTTTT.

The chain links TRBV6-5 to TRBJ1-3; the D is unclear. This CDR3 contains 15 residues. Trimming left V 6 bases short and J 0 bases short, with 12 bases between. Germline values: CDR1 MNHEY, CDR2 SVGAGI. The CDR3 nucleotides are TGTGCCAGCAGGAAACACGGGGACTCTGGAAACACCATATATTTT. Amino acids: CASRKHGDSGNTIYF.

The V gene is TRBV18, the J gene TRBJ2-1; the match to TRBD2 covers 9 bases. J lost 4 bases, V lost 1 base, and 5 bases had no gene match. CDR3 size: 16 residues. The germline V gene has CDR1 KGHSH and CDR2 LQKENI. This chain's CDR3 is CASSPRSLAGYNEQFF. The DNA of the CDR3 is TGTGCCAGCTCACCACGGTCCCTAGCGGGATACAATGAGCAGTTCTTC.

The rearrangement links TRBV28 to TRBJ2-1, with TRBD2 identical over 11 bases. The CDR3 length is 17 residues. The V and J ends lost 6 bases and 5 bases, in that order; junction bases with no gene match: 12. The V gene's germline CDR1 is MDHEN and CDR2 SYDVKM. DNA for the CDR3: TGTGCCAGCAGCACTCCACGACTAGCGGGGTATGACAATGAGCAGTTCTTC. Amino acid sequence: CASSTPRLAGYDNEQFF.

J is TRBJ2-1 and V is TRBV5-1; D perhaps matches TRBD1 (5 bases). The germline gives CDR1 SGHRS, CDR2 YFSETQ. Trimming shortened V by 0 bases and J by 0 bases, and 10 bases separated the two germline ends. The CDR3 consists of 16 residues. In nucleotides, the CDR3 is TGCGCCAGCAGCTTGGATGACAGCCGCTCCTACAATGAGCAGTTCTTC. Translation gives CASSLDDSRSYNEQFF.

The CDR3 bases are TGTGCCAGCAGTTTTGCTCGGGAGGACAAAAACATTCAGTACTTC. Residues: CASSFAREDKNIQYF. The chain is built from TRBV28 and TRBJ2-4, with TRBD2 matching over 7 bases. Germline CDR1 and CDR2: MDHEN and SYDVKM. The V and J ends lost 3 bases and 3 bases, in that order; junction bases with no gene match: 5. CDR3 length: 15 residues.

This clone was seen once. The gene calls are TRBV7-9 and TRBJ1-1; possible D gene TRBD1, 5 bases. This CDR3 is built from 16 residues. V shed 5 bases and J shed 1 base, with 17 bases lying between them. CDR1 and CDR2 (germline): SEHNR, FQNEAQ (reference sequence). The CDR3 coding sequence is TGTGCCAGCAGCCCGATCGGGGGGATGGGGAACACTGAAGCTTTCTTT. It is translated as CASSPIGGMGNTEAFF.

The CDR3 protein is CATQSGTTSYEQYF. Here the CDR3 DNA reads TGTGCCACGCAATCCGGGACAACCTCCTACGAGCAGTACTTC. This chain connects TRBV10-3 to TRBJ2-7; D perhaps matches TRBD1 (6 bases). With 10 bases removed from V and 0 bases from J, the gap between germline ends came to 16 bases. This CDR3 spans 14 amino acids. Germline V gene sequence: CDR1 ENHRY, CDR2 SYGVKD.

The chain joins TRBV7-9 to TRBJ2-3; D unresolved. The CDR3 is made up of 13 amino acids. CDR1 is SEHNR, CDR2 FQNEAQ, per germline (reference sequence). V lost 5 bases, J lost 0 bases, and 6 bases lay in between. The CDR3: CASSPGSTDTQYF. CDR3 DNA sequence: TGTGCCAGCAGCCCCGGGAGCACAGATACGCAGTATTTT.

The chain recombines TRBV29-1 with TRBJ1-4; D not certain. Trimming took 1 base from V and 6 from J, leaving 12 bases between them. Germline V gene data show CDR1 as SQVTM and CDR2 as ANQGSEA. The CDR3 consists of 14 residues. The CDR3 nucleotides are TGCAGCGTTGAAGTAAGGGAGGGAGATGAAAAACTGTTTTTT. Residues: CSVEVREGDEKLFF.

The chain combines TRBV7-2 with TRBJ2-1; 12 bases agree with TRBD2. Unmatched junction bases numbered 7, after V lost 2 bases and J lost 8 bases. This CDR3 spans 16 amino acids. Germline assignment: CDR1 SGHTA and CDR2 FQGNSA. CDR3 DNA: TGTGCCAGCAGCTTATGGAGTCTAGCGGGAGGGGATGAGCAGTTCTTC. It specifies CASSLWSLAGGDEQFF.

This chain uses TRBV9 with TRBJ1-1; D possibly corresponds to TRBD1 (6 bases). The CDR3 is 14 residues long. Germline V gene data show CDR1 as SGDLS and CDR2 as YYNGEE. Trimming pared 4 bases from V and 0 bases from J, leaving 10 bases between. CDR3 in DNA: TGTGCCAGCAGCAAAGGGGGGGTGAACACTGAAGCTTTCTTT. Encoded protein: CASSKGGVNTEAFF.

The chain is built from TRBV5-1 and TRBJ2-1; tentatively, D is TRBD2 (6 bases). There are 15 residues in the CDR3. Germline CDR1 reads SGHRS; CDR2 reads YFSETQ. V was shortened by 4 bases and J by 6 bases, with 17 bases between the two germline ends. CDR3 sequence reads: CASSGGKNGGNEQFF. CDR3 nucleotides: TGCGCCAGCAGCGGCGGGAAAAATGGGGGCAATGAGCAGTTCTTC.

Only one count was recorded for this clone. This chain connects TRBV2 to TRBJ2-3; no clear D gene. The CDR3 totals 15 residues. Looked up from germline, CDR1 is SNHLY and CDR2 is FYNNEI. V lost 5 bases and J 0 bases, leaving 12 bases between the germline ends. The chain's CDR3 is CASSPTRSSTDTQYF. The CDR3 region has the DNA TGTGCCAGCAGTCCGACTCGATCTAGCACAGATACGCAGTATTTT.

The CDR3 coding sequence is TGTGCCAGCAGCCCTGCTCTGGCGGGGGAGCAGTACTTC. Protein: CASSPALAGEQYF. V is TRBV7-9 and J is TRBJ2-7; a weak D match, TRBD2 (6 bases). The ends were cut back, 5 bases at V and 7 bases at J, with 15 bases in the middle. Germline CDR1 and CDR2: SEHNR and FQNEAQ (reference sequence). This CDR3 is 13 amino acids long.

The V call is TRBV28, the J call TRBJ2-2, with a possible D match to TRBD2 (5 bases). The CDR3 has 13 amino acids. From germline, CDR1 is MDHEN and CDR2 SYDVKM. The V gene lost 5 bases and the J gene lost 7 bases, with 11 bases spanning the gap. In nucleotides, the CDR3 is TGTGCCAGCAGTCCGATAGGGAGCGGGGAGCTGTTTTTT. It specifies CASSPIGSGELFF.

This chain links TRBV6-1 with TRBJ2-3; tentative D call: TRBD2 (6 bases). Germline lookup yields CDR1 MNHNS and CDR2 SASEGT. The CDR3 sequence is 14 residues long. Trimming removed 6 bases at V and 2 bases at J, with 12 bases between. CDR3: CASSQRVPTDTQYF. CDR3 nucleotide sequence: TGTGCCAGCAGCCAGCGGGTGCCCACAGATACGCAGTATTTT.

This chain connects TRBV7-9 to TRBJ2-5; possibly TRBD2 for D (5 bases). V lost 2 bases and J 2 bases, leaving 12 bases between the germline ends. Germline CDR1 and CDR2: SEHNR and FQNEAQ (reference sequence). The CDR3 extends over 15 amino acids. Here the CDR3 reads CASSLWMGAQETQYF. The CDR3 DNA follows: TGTGCCAGCAGCTTATGGATGGGAGCTCAAGAGACCCAGTACTTC.

The CDR3 protein is CASSGIQGSSYNEQFF. The CDR3 DNA reads TGTGCCAGCAGCGGCATACAGGGAAGCTCCTACAATGAGCAGTTCTTC. The V and J genes are TRBV9 and TRBJ2-1; D might be TRBD1 (6 bases). The CDR3 spans 16 residues. Trimming removed 3 bases at V and 0 bases at J, with 13 bases between. Per germline, CDR1 SGDLS and CDR2 YYNGEE.

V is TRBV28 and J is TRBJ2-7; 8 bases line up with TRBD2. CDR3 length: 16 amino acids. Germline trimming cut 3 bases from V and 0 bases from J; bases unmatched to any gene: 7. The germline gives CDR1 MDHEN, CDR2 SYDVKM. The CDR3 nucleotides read TGTGCCAGCAGTTTTTCGCCGGGAGGGTTCTCCTACGAGCAGTACTTC. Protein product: CASSFSPGGFSYEQYF.

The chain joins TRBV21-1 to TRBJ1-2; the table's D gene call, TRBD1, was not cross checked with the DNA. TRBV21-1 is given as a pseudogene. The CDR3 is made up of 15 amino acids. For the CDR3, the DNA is TGTGCCAGCAGCAGTAGAGAGACAGGGCCCTATGGCTACACCTTC. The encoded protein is CASSSRETGPYGYTF.

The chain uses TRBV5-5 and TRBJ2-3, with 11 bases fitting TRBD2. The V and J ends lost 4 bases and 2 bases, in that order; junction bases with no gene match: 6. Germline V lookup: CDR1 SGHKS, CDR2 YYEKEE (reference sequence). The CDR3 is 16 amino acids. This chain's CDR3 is CASSPGTSGNTDTQYF. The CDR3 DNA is TGTGCCAGCAGCCCTGGGACTAGCGGAAACACAGATACGCAGTATTTT. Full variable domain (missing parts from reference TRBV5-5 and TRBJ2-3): DAGVTQSPTHLIKTRGQQVTLRCSPISGHKSVSWYQQVLGQGPQFIFQYYEKEERGRGNFPDRFSARQFPNYSSELNVNALLLGDSALYLCASSPGTSGNTDTQYFGPGTRLTVL.

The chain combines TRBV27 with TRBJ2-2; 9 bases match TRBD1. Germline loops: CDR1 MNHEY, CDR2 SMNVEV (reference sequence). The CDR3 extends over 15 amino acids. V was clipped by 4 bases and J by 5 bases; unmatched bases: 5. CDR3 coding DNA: TGTGCCAGCAGTTCGGACAGGGGAAAGACCGGGGAGCTGTTTTTT. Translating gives CASSSDRGKTGELFF.

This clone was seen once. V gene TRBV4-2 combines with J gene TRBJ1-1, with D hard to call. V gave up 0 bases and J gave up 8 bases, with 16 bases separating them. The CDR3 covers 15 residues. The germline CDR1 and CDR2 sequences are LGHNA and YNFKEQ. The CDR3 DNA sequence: TGTGCCAGCAGCCAAGATGAAGCGGAACTTGTAGAAGCTTTCTTT. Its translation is CASSQDEAELVEAFF.